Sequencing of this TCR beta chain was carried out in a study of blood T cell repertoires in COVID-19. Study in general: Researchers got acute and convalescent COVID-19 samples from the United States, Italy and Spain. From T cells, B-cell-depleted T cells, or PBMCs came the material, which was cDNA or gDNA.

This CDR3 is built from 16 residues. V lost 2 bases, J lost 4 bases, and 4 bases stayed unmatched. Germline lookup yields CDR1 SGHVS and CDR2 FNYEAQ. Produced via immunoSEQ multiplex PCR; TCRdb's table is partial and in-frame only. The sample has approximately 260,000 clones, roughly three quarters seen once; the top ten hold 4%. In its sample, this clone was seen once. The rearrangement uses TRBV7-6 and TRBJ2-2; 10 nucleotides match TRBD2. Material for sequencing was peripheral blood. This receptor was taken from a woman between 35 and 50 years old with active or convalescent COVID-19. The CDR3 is CASSLHPSGGTGELFF. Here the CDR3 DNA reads TGTGCCAGCAGCTTACATCCTAGCGGGGGCACCGGGGAGCTGTTTTTT.